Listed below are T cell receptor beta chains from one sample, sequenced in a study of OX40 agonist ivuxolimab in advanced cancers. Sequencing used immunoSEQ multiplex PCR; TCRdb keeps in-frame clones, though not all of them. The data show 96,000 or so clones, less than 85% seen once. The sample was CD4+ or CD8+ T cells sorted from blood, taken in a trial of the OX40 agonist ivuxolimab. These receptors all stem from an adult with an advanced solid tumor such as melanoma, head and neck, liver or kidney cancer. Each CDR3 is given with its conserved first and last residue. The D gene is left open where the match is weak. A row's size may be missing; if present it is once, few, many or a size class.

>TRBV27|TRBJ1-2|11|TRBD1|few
CASSSGQGTTF
TGTGCCAGCAGTTCGGGACAGGGGACTACCTTC
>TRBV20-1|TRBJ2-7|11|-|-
CSARDHYEQYF
TGCAGTGCTAGAGACCACTACGAGCAGTACTTC
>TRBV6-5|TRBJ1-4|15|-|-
CASSYGGTGNEKLFF
TGTGCCAGCAGTTACGGGGGGACGGGTAATGAAAAACTGTTTTTT
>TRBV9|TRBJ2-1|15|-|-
CASSVTGSSYNEQFF
TGTGCCAGCAGCGTAACCGGGAGCTCCTACAATGAGCAGTTCTTC
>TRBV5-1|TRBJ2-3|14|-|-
CASSYWTGTDTQYF
TGCGCCAGCAGTTATTGGACTGGCACAGATACGCAGTATTTT
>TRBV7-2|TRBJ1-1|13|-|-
CASSLSQNTEAFF
TGTGCCAGCAGCTTATCGCAGAACACTGAAGCTTTCTTT
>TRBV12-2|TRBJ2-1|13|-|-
CGERRASYNEQFF
TGTGGAGAGAGGCGGGCCTCCTACAATGAGCAGTTCTTC
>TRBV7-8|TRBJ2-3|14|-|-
CASSPAVLTDTQYF
TGTGCCAGCAGCCCGGCGGTTCTCACAGATACGCAGTATTTT
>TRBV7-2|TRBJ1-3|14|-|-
CASSPAQSGNTIYF
TGTGCCAGCAGCCCAGCGCAAAGTGGAAACACCATATATTTT
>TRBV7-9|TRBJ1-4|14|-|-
CASSFLGRHEKLFF
TGTGCCAGCAGCTTCTTAGGTCGCCATGAAAAACTGTTTTTT
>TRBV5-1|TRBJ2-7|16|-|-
CASSRGDSVTSYEQYF
TGCGCCAGCAGCAGGGGCGACAGCGTAACCTCCTACGAGCAGTACTTC
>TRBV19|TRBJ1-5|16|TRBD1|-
CASSGGTGGFNQPQHF
TGTGCCAGTAGTGGGGGGACAGGGGGCTTCAATCAGCCCCAGCATTTT
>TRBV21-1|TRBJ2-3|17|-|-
CASSKARAGGGTDTQYF
TGTGCCAGCAGCAAAGCGCGGGCAGGGGGCGGGACAGATACGCAGTATTTT
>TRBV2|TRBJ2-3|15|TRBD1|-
CASSDPDRAPDTQYF
TGTGCCAGCAGTGATCCGGACAGGGCCCCAGATACGCAGTATTTT
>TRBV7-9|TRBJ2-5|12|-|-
CAGGQNQETQYF
TGTGCGGGGGGACAGAACCAAGAGACCCAGTACTTC
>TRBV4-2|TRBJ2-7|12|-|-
CASSQVQNEQYF
TGTGCCAGCAGCCAAGTCCAGAACGAGCAGTACTTC
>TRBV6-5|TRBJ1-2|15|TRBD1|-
CASSYSSGQGNGYTF
TGTGCCAGCAGTTACTCAAGCGGACAGGGGAATGGCTACACCTTC
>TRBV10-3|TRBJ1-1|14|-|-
CAIRTGYERTEAFF
TGTGCCATCAGAACAGGGTACGAGAGGACTGAAGCTTTCTTT
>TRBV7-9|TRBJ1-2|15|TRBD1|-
CASTLADREYYGYTF
TGTGCCAGCACCCTAGCTGACAGGGAGTACTATGGCTACACCTTC
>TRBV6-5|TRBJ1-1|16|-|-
CASSYSINRLNTEAFF
TGTGCCAGCAGTTACTCGATAAACAGGTTGAACACTGAAGCTTTCTTT
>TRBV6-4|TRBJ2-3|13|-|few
CASSDSQGGTQYF
TGTGCCAGCAGTGACTCGCAGGGGGGTACGCAGTATTTT
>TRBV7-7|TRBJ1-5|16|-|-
CASSLEAKYSNQPQHF
TGTGCCAGCAGCTTAGAGGCCAAATATAGCAATCAGCCCCAGCATTTT
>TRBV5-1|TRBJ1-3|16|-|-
CASSFQGPSSGNTIYF
TGCGCCAGCAGCTTTCAGGGACCGAGCTCTGGAAACACCATATATTTT
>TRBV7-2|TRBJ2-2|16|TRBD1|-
CASSSQGARNTGELFF
TGTGCCAGCAGCTCACAGGGGGCGCGAAACACCGGGGAGCTGTTTTTT
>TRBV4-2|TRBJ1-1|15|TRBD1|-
CASSQTPTGVDEAFF
TGTGCCAGCAGCCAAACCCCGACAGGGGTGGATGAAGCTTTCTTT
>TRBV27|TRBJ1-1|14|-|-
CASSPDTGYTEAFF
TGTGCCAGCAGTCCGGATACAGGATATACTGAAGCTTTCTTT
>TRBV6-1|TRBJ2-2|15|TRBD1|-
CASRTGQTFTGELFF
TGTGCCAGCAGGACGGGACAGACTTTCACCGGGGAGCTGTTTTTT